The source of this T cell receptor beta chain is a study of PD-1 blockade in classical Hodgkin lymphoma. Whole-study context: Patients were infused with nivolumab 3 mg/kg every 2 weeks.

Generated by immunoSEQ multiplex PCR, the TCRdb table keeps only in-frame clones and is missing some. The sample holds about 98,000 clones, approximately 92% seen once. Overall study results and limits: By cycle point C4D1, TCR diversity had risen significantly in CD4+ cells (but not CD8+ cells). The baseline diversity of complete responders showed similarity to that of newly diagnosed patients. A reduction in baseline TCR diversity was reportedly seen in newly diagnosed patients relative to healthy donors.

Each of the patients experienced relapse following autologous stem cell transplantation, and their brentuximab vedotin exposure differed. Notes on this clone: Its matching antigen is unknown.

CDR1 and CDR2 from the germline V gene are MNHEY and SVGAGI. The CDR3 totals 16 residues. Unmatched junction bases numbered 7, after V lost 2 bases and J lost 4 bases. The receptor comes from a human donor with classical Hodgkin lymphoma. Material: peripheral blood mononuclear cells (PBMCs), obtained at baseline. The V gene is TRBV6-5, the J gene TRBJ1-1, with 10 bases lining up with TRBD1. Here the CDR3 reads CASSYPPGQGITEAFF. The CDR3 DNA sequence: TGTGCCAGCAGTTACCCACCGGGACAGGGGATCACTGAAGCTTTCTTT.